The next 31 T cell receptor beta chains were all read from a single sample in a study of T cells after posttransplantation cyclophosphamide. Sequencing was performed with immunoSEQ multiplex PCR; in TCRdb, only in-frame clones are kept and a portion is missing. The repertoire consists of 35,000 to 45,000 clones, none detected only once. Sequenced material: PBMCs. The receptors here all came from a man aged 35-49 years in good health, CMV-negative, and a related stem cell transplant donor.

Many counts were recorded for this clone. The CDR3 loop is CASSPGLAEKFF. The CDR3 bases are TGTGCCAGCAGCCCGGGACTAGCGGAAAAGTTCTTC. V usage is TRBV5-6 and J usage is TRBJ2-1; 11 bases are a match to TRBD2. Germline loops: CDR1 SGHDT, CDR2 YYEEEE. The junction had 5 bases not matched to a gene; V was cut back by 4 bases and J by 14 bases. CDR3 size: 12 residues.

This clone was seen ten or more times. The J gene is TRBJ1-2, the V gene TRBV5-6; D might be TRBD1 (5 bases). The CDR3 sequence is 12 residues long. Trimming stripped 4 bases from V and 8 bases from J, with 12 bases between. The germline V gene has CDR1 SGHDT and CDR2 YYEEEE. The CDR3 sequence: CASSGRVHGYTF. The CDR3 DNA reads TGTGCCAGCAGCGGCAGGGTACACGGCTACACCTTC.

By frequency in the sample, this clone is medium-sized. The genes are TRBV5-8 and TRBJ1-6, with 10 positions matching TRBD1. Per germline, CDR1 SGHTS and CDR2 YDEGEE. The CDR3 is 16 amino acids. V was pared by 4 bases and J by 7 bases, with 8 bases of the junction left unmatched. The CDR3 nucleotides read TGTGCCAGCAGCCCGGGGACAGGGGAGGGGAATTCACCCCTCCACTTT. This gives the protein CASSPGTGEGNSPLHF.

This clone was seen many times. The chain carries TRBV18 and TRBJ1-1; 8 bases are a match to TRBD1. The germline CDR1 and CDR2 sequences are KGHSH and LQKENI. Germline trimming cut 3 bases from V and 0 bases from J; bases unmatched to any gene: 9. This CDR3 is 17 amino acids long. CDR3 DNA: TGTGCCAGCTCACCCCCCTTACAGGGGGGATTGAACACTGAAGCTTTCTTT. Its protein product is CASSPPLQGGLNTEAFF.

There are many counts of this clone. The chain uses TRBV4-1 and TRBJ2-4, with TRBD2 matching over 8 bases. There are 16 residues in the CDR3. Germline V gene sequence: CDR1 MGHRA, CDR2 YSYEKL. The V and J ends lost 4 bases and 8 bases, in that order; junction bases with no gene match: 13. Written as DNA, the CDR3 is TGCGCCAGCAGCCCCGGGGGGGCTGCATCTGGGTACATTCAGTACTTC. Translating gives CASSPGGAASGYIQYF.

At least ten counts were recorded for this clone. J is TRBJ1-1 and V is TRBV27; 7 nucleotides align to TRBD1. Germline CDR1 MNHEY, CDR2 SMNVEV (reference sequence). V was pared by 2 bases and J by 4 bases, with 4 bases of the junction left unmatched. This CDR3 has 14 amino acids. CDR3 sequence (DNA): TGTGCCAGCAGTTTAAGGACAGGTGCCACTGAAGCTTTCTTT. Protein sequence: CASSLRTGATEAFF.

This clone appeared a few times. In DNA, the CDR3 is TGTGCCAGCAGCTTCAGGGGGGTGGACTATGGCTACACCTTC. This translates into CASSFRGVDYGYTF. The chain employs TRBV7-2 and TRBJ1-2; 7 bases are shared with TRBD1. CDR1 and CDR2 (germline): SGHTA, FQGNSA. The CDR3 spans 14 residues. The J segment lost 3 bases and the V segment lost 3 bases, leaving 4 bases of the junction unmatched.

This clone was found many times. The chain employs TRBV18 and TRBJ2-3, with D perhaps TRBD2 (5 bases). The CDR3 has 14 residues. Germline loops: CDR1 KGHSH, CDR2 LQKENI. V was pared by 0 bases and J by 5 bases, with 9 bases between. The CDR3 loop is CASSPPAEGDTQYF. The DNA of the CDR3 is TGTGCCAGCTCACCACCCGCAGAGGGAGATACGCAGTATTTT.

V gene TRBV20-1 combines with J gene TRBJ2-7; TRBD2 is a possible D gene (6 bases). The V end was cut by 3 bases, the J end by 9 bases, with 12 bases between. Germline V lookup: CDR1 DFQATT, CDR2 SNEGSKA (reference sequence). CDR3 length: 11 residues. The CDR3 DNA reads TGCAGTGCTAGCATCGGGGGAGTGCAGTACTTC. Amino acids: CSASIGGVQYF.

This clone was picked up many times. J is TRBJ2-5 and V is TRBV7-3; D gene unclear. The CDR3 runs 15 residues. CDR1 is SGHTA and CDR2 is FQGTGA in the germline V gene. Trimming shortened V by 0 bases and J by 5 bases, and 13 bases separated the two germline ends. The CDR3 region is CASSLTGHPGETQYF. The CDR3 DNA follows: TGTGCCAGCAGCTTAACTGGGCATCCCGGTGAGACCCAGTACTTC.

In this sample, this clone turned up many times. The CDR3 protein is CASKPLDGSSYGYTF. DNA of the CDR3: TGTGCCAGCAAACCTCTCGACGGGTCTAGCTATGGCTACACCTTC. This rearrangement joins TRBV28 to TRBJ1-2, with unresolved D. Trimming removed 7 bases at V and 4 bases at J, with 19 bases between. Per the germline V gene, CDR1 is MDHEN and CDR2 is SYDVKM. The CDR3 loop spans 15 amino acids.

This clone was detected many times. The CDR3 loop reads CASSLNTPGSGELFF. The CDR3 region has the DNA TGTGCCAGCAGCTTAAATACCCCGGGGAGCGGGGAGCTGTTTTTT. This chain joins TRBV7-3 and TRBJ2-2, with D possibly being TRBD2 (5 bases). Trimming removed 1 base from V and 7 bases from J, with 13 bases in between. The CDR3 spans 15 residues. Germline-derived CDR1 and CDR2 are SGHTA and FQGTGA.

The sample holds a few counts of this clone. V usage is TRBV28 and J usage is TRBJ1-5; tentative D call: TRBD1 (5 bases). Deletions cut 6 bases from V and 0 bases from J, with 12 bases between. This CDR3 contains 15 residues. Germline V gene sequence: CDR1 MDHEN, CDR2 SYDVKM. CDR3 loop: CASSLGGYSNQPQHF. CDR3 DNA sequence: TGTGCCAGCAGCCTGGGGGGGTATAGCAATCAGCCCCAGCATTTT.

This clone appeared a few times. The chain couples TRBV29-1 to TRBJ2-5; TRBD1 is a possible D gene (5 bases). Per the germline V gene, CDR1 is SQVTM and CDR2 is ANQGSEA. This CDR3 is 14 amino acids long. V lost 4 bases and J lost 0, with 12 bases in between. As DNA, the CDR3 is TGCAGCGTTGGTTTGGCAGGGAACCAAGAGACCCAGTACTTC. Its protein product is CSVGLAGNQETQYF.

Many counts were recorded for this clone. The V and J genes are TRBV4-1 and TRBJ1-2; 7 bases match TRBD1. CDR1 MGHRA and CDR2 YSYEKL come from the germline V gene. The CDR3 runs to 15 residues. Losses at the gene ends were 4 bases for V and 1 base for J; bases not matched to a gene: 6. DNA of the CDR3: TGCGCCAGCAGCCCGGGACAGTCCTATAACTATGGCTACACCTTC. Protein: CASSPGQSYNYGYTF.

The sample holds many counts of this clone. The chain employs TRBV9 and TRBJ2-2; D is perhaps TRBD2 (5 bases). The CDR3 loop spans 14 amino acids. Trimming left V 1 base short and J 4 bases short, with 8 bases between. Per germline, CDR1 SGDLS and CDR2 YYNGEE. The CDR3: CASSVTGSTGELFF. In DNA, the CDR3 is TGTGCCAGCAGCGTAACGGGGAGCACCGGGGAGCTGTTTTTT.

This clone was detected ten times or more. The V gene is TRBV19, the J gene TRBJ2-3, with 10 nucleotides matching TRBD2. V was clipped by 7 bases and J by 0 bases; unmatched bases: 4. Germline CDR1 and CDR2: LNHDA and SQIVND (reference sequence). This CDR3 is built from 15 residues. In DNA, the CDR3 is TGTGCCAGTATCCGGACTAGCGGAAGCACAGATACGCAGTATTTT. It encodes CASIRTSGSTDTQYF.

This clone was counted ten times or more. V is TRBV19 and J is TRBJ1-3; the D is unclear. The V gene lost 7 bases and the J gene lost 1 base, with 11 bases spanning the gap. Germline lookup yields CDR1 LNHDA and CDR2 SQIVND (reference sequence). The CDR3 is made up of 14 amino acids. The DNA for the CDR3 is TGTGCCAGTAACCTACAGAATTCTGGAAACACCATATATTTT. It yields the protein CASNLQNSGNTIYF.

The chain links TRBV19 to TRBJ2-5, with 10 bases fitting TRBD1. CDR3 length: 17 residues. After removal of 3 bases from V and 0 bases from J, the junction contained 7 bases not matched to a gene. Germline CDR1 is LNHDA and CDR2 is SQIVND (reference sequence). CDR3 in amino acids: CASSMTSDRGYQETQYF. CDR3 nucleotides: TGTGCCAGTAGTATGACCTCGGACAGGGGGTACCAAGAGACCCAGTACTTC.

The chain uses TRBV7-9 and TRBJ1-6; D remains ambiguous. CDR3 length equals 12 residues. Germline assignment: CDR1 SEHNR and CDR2 FQNEAQ (reference sequence). Trimming took off 4 bases at V and 10 bases at J, with 8 bases between the two ends. Here the CDR3 reads CASSWERSPLHF. The CDR3 DNA follows: TGTGCCAGCAGCTGGGAGCGGTCACCCCTCCACTTT.

CDR3 in DNA: TGTGCCAGCAGTCTCCGGGGTTATGGCAATCAGCCCCAGCATTTT. Protein: CASSLRGYGNQPQHF. The chain links TRBV6-1 to TRBJ1-5; D unresolved. Germline lookup yields CDR1 MNHNS and CDR2 SASEGT. CDR3 length: 15 residues. V lost 5 bases and J lost 2, with 13 bases in between.

In its sample, this clone was seen many times. The chain employs TRBV10-3 and TRBJ2-3; perhaps TRBD1 as D (6 bases). The CDR3 is made up of 16 amino acids. Germline CDR1 is ENHRY and CDR2 is SYGVKD. Trimming took off 6 bases at V and 0 bases at J, with 16 bases between the two ends. The CDR3 is CAIRGTRDTSTDTQYF. In nucleotides, the CDR3 is TGTGCCATCAGAGGAACCCGGGACACTAGCACAGATACGCAGTATTTT.

This clone has just a few counts. The chain employs TRBV2 and TRBJ1-6; 10 bases agree with TRBD1. V shed 6 bases and J 9 bases; nucleotides not matched to a gene: 5. Germline CDR1 and CDR2: SNHLY and FYNNEI. The CDR3 consists of 14 residues. This CDR3 is CASRSGQGISPLHF. The CDR3 DNA follows: TGTGCCAGCAGATCGGGACAGGGGATTTCACCCCTCCACTTT.

This clone showed up many times. The V and J genes are TRBV5-4 and TRBJ2-2; unclear D gene. The germline V gene encodes CDR1 SGHNT and CDR2 YYREEE (reference sequence). Trimming pared 3 bases from V and 2 bases from J, leaving 2 bases between. This CDR3 region has 12 residues. CDR3 residues: CASSSNTGELFF. DNA for the CDR3: TGTGCCAGCAGCTCAAACACCGGGGAGCTGTTTTTT.

This clone came up many times. CDR3 in DNA: TGCGCCAGCAGCTCGAAAGCCGTACAGGGAGAAGGCTACACCTTC. It codes for CASSSKAVQGEGYTF. The rearrangement uses TRBV5-1 and TRBJ1-2; weak D call: TRBD1 (6 bases). This CDR3 spans 15 amino acids. Germline loops: CDR1 SGHRS, CDR2 YFSETQ. V shed 3 bases and J shed 8 bases, with 20 bases lying between them. Full variable domain (remainder filled in from reference TRBV5-1 and TRBJ1-2): KAGVTQTPRYLIKTRGQQVTLSCSPISGHRSVSWYQQTPGQGLQFLFEYFSETQRNKGNFPGRFSGRQFSNSRSEMNVSTLELGDSALYLCASSSKAVQGEGYTFGSGTRLTVV.

This clone was counted ten times or more. This chain connects TRBV9 to TRBJ1-4; TRBD1 might be the D (5 bases). V gave up 3 bases and J gave up 4 bases, with 16 bases separating them. The CDR3 contains 16 residues. CDR1 is SGDLS and CDR2 is YYNGEE in the germline V gene. The CDR3 protein is CASSAHPGLINEKLFF. The CDR3 nucleotides are TGTGCCAGCAGCGCACACCCGGGACTGATTAATGAAAAACTGTTTTTT.

The table lists this clone with a few counts. The CDR3 region has the DNA TGTGCCAGCAGCCGGACTAGCGGGACGTACAATGAGCAGTTCTTC. Amino acids: CASSRTSGTYNEQFF. This chain connects TRBV6-5 to TRBJ2-1, with 12 nucleotides matching TRBD2. V was clipped by 6 bases and J by 4 bases; unmatched bases: 4. The germline V gene encodes CDR1 MNHEY and CDR2 SVGAGI. The CDR3 has 15 amino acids.

This clone was detected many times. The chain links TRBV28 to TRBJ2-7; TRBD2 agrees at 7 bases. After removal of 1 base from V and 3 bases from J, the junction contained 21 bases not matched to a gene. This CDR3 has 20 amino acids. Germline loops: CDR1 MDHEN, CDR2 SYDVKM. The CDR3 DNA follows: TGTGCCAGCAGTTTATCCGCCCGGCTAGCGGAGAGGTATGGGGTCTACGAGCAGTACGTC. It codes for CASSLSARLAERYGVYEQYV.

This clone has a count of ten or more. The CDR3 region has the DNA TGTGCCAGCAGCCCTCGTGGGGGGGAGACCCAGTACTTC. Translated, it gives CASSPRGGETQYF. The chain employs TRBV7-2 and TRBJ2-5, with D possibly being TRBD2 (6 bases). CDR1 and CDR2 from the germline V gene are SGHTA and FQGNSA. V was shortened by 5 bases and J by 5 bases, with 12 bases between the two germline ends. The CDR3 is 13 residues long.

This clone has a count of ten or more. Other DNA sequences in the sample encode the same CDR3. The chain carries TRBV7-3 and TRBJ2-3; D might be TRBD2 (7 bases). The germline V and J ends were trimmed by 2 bases and 2 bases, with 11 bases remaining between them. This CDR3 spans 15 amino acids. CDR1 SGHTA and CDR2 FQGTGA come from the germline V gene. The CDR3, as DNA: TGTGCCAGCAGCTTACGAGGGGGGGTCACAGATACGCAGTATTTT. Translated: CASSLRGGVTDTQYF.

This clone was picked up many times. V gene TRBV7-9 combines with J gene TRBJ1-4; 10 nucleotides align to TRBD1. Germline V gene lookup returns CDR1 SEHNR and CDR2 FQNEAQ (reference sequence). The CDR3 loop spans 13 amino acids. V trimming: 10 bases; J trimming: 6 bases; junction bases outside the gene matches: 5. This CDR3 is CATSGTGDEKLFF. DNA for the CDR3: TGTGCCACCTCCGGGACAGGGGATGAAAAACTGTTTTTT.